This is a list of T cell receptor beta chains from one sample in a study of blood T cell repertoires in COVID-19. Some clones are missing from TCRdb's copy, which holds only in-frame ones; the method was immunoSEQ multiplex PCR. The sample includes tens of thousands of clones, roughly 83% seen only once; the top ten take 2.5%. Specimen: peripheral blood. These TCRs come from a man aged 80 or over with active or convalescent COVID-19. CDR3s include the opening cysteine and the closing phenylalanine or tryptophan. Fields, in order: J gene, D gene, V gene, clone size, CDR3 protein, CDR3 DNA. A D gene is named only where the DNA matches it firmly. Clone size is stated in some rows and not others, as once, few, many or a class when expanded.

TRBJ2-5 | . | TRBV12-5 | . | CASGIVETQYF | TGTGCTAGTGGGATAGTTGAGACCCAGTACTTC
TRBJ1-2 | TRBD1 | TRBV19 | . | CASSTRQGGEKGYTF | TGTGCCAGTAGTACTCGACAGGGTGGCGAGAAAGGCTACACCTTC
TRBJ2-7 | TRBD2 | TRBV7-9 | . | CASSRQGLLAASYEQYF | TGTGCCAGCAGCCGTCAGGGACTTCTAGCGGCCTCCTACGAGCAGTACTTC
TRBJ2-7 | . | TRBV7-9 | . | CASSLVRSSYEQYF | TGTGCCAGCAGCTTAGTTCGGTCGTCCTACGAGCAGTACTTC
TRBJ2-7 | TRBD1 | TRBV7-8 | . | CASRLRTGDEQYF | TGTGCCAGCAGACTAAGGACAGGGGACGAGCAGTACTTC
TRBJ2-5 | TRBD2 | TRBV18 | . | CASSPQSGRGGETQYF | TGTGCCAGCTCACCCCAGAGCGGGAGAGGAGGTGAGACCCAGTACTTC
TRBJ1-3 | . | TRBV7-8 | . | CASSLDPASGNTIYF | TGTGCCAGCAGCTTAGACCCAGCGTCTGGAAACACCATATATTTT
TRBJ2-1 | . | TRBV11-2 | . | CASSLDRVAVYNEQFF | TGTGCCAGCAGCTTAGATAGAGTAGCGGTGTACAATGAGCAGTTCTTC
TRBJ2-7 | . | TRBV27 | . | CASSLGGRVDEQYF | TGTGCCAGCAGTTTAGGGGGCAGGGTGGACGAGCAGTACTTC
TRBJ2-1 | . | TRBV6-5 | . | CASTRGSYNEQFF | TGTGCCAGCACCCGGGGAAGCTACAATGAGCAGTTCTTC
TRBJ2-7 | TRBD1 | TRBV3-1/TRBV3-2 | . | CASSQGRGQGGRQYF | TGTGCCAGCAGCCAAGGGAGGGGACAGGGAGGACGACAGTACTTC
TRBJ1-2 | . | TRBV11-3 | . | CASSSGRAGYTF | TGTGCCAGCAGCTCGGGGAGGGCTGGCTACACCTTC
TRBJ2-7 | . | TRBV3-1/TRBV3-2 | once | CASSQDRIAGYGLAEQYF | TGTGCCAGCAGCCAAGATCGAATAGCAGGGTATGGGTTGGCCGAGCAGTACTTC
TRBJ2-7 | TRBD2 | TRBV18 | . | CASSFGLAGGSSYEQYF | TGTGCCAGCTCATTCGGACTAGCGGGAGGGAGCTCCTACGAGCAGTACTTC
TRBJ2-5 | TRBD2 | TRBV6-5 | . | CASSYRPRGGRETQYF | TGTGCCAGCAGTTACCGACCTCGCGGGGGGCGAGAGACCCAGTACTTC
TRBJ1-1 | . | TRBV6-5 | few | CASSPVWQGGAEAFF | TGTGCCAGCAGCCCCGTTTGGCAGGGAGGCGCTGAAGCTTTCTTT
TRBJ2-7 | . | TRBV5-1 | . | CASSLETGSYYEQYF | TGCGCCAGCAGCTTGGAGACAGGCAGTTACTACGAGCAGTACTTC
TRBJ2-7 | . | TRBV5-1 | . | CASSFGGKSYEQYF | TGCGCCAGCAGCTTTGGAGGGAAAAGCTACGAGCAGTACTTC
TRBJ1-4 | TRBD1 | TRBV7-2 | . | CASSLAGQGGEKLFF | TGTGCCAGCAGCTTAGCTGGACAGGGGGGTGAAAAACTGTTTTTT
TRBJ1-5 | . | TRBV11-3 | . | CASSAGGTSNQPQHF | TGTGCCAGCAGCGCTGGCGGGACTAGCAATCAGCCCCAGCATTTT
TRBJ2-7 | . | TRBV29-1 | . | CSVVFAGYEQYF | TGCAGCGTTGTTTTTGCAGGCTACGAGCAGTACTTC
TRBJ1-5 | TRBD1 | TRBV12-5 | . | CASGLVDRAYSNQPQHF | TGTGCTAGTGGTTTGGTGGACAGGGCTTATAGCAATCAGCCCCAGCATTTT
TRBJ2-3 | TRBD2 | TRBV7-9 | . | CASSPLGLGKAPDTQYF | TGTGCCAGCAGCCCGCTGGGACTAGGGAAAGCCCCAGATACGCAGTATTTT
TRBJ2-3 | . | TRBV19 | . | CASSVTGPSTDTQYF | TGTGCCAGTAGTGTTACAGGCCCTAGCACAGATACGCAGTATTTT
TRBJ1-5 | TRBD1 | TRBV19 | . | CASSIGDRASLPQHF | TGTGCCAGTAGTATCGGGGACAGGGCCTCACTGCCCCAGCATTTT
TRBJ2-1 | TRBD2 | TRBV4-2 | . | CASSLTSDSYNEQFF | TGTGCCAGCAGCCTGACTAGCGACTCCTACAATGAGCAGTTCTTC
TRBJ1-3 | TRBD1 | TRBV12-5 | few | CASGLRTGPTTGSGNTIYF | TGTGCTAGTGGTTTACGGACAGGGCCAACAACCGGCTCTGGAAACACCATATATTTT
TRBJ2-3 | . | TRBV7-2 | . | CASSLEVGGTQYF | TGTGCCAGCAGCTTAGAAGTGGGGGGTACGCAGTATTTT
TRBJ2-1 | TRBD2 | TRBV5-6 | . | CASSYKAGGAYNEQFF | TGTGCCAGCAGCTACAAAGCGGGGGGAGCCTACAATGAGCAGTTCTTC
TRBJ2-3 | TRBD2 | TRBV27 | . | CASSLSWLAGVGDTQYF | TGTGCCAGCAGTTTATCGTGGCTAGCGGGAGTTGGGGATACGCAGTATTTT
TRBJ2-3 | . | TRBV6-5 | . | CASSYSPGTDTQYF | TGTGCCAGCAGTTACTCCCCAGGGACAGATACGCAGTATTTT
TRBJ2-7 | . | TRBV18 | few | CASSLDSEFTLEQYF | TGTGCCAGCTCATTGGACAGCGAATTTACGTTGGAGCAGTACTTC
TRBJ2-7 | . | TRBV12-3/TRBV12-4 | . | CASSPNRYEQYF | TGTGCCAGCAGTCCAAACAGATACGAGCAGTACTTC
TRBJ2-2 | TRBD1 | TRBV11-2 | . | CASSLDRVANTGELFF | TGTGCCAGCAGCTTGGACAGGGTGGCGAACACCGGGGAGCTGTTTTTT
TRBJ2-7 | . | TRBV6-5 | . | CASIRQAYEQYF | TGTGCCAGCATTCGACAGGCCTACGAGCAGTACTTC
TRBJ2-3 | . | TRBV29-1 | . | CSVKQRTESTDTQYF | TGCAGCGTAAAACAACGAACAGAGAGCACAGATACGCAGTATTTT
TRBJ2-7 | TRBD1 | TRBV3-1/TRBV3-2 | . | CASSHTTGITHEQYF | TGTGCCAGCAGTCATACGACAGGGATAACCCACGAGCAGTACTTC
TRBJ2-7 | TRBD1 | TRBV13 | few | CASSERDSSYEQYF | TGTGCCAGCAGCGAACGGGACAGCAGCTACGAGCAGTACTTC
TRBJ1-4 | TRBD1 | TRBV29-1 | . | CSASSGTAYEKLFF | TGCAGCGCCTCCTCCGGGACAGCTTATGAAAAACTGTTTTTT
TRBJ2-1 | TRBD2 | TRBV10-2 | few | CASSEYPSGRAYTYNEQFF | TGCGCCAGCAGTGAGTATCCTAGCGGGAGGGCCTATACCTACAATGAGCAGTTCTTC
TRBJ2-5 | . | TRBV7-2 | . | CASSDSGTQYF | TGTGCCAGCAGCGATAGTGGGACCCAGTACTTC
TRBJ1-1 | . | TRBV6-2/TRBV6-3 | . | CASSYMSQNTEAFF | TGTGCCAGCAGTTACATGAGCCAGAACACTGAAGCTTTCTTT
TRBJ2-1 | TRBD2 | TRBV2 | . | CASRGSLAGSYNEQFF | TGTGCCAGCAGGGGTTCACTAGCGGGCTCCTACAATGAGCAGTTCTTC
TRBJ2-7 | . | TRBV28 | . | CASSPTLYEQYF | TGTGCCAGCAGCCCTACCCTCTACGAGCAGTACTTC
TRBJ2-7 | . | TRBV3-1/TRBV3-2 | . | CASSRGGRAFGEQYF | TGTGCCAGCAGCCGGGGGGGGCGGGCATTTGGGGAGCAGTACTTC
TRBJ1-1 | TRBD1 | TRBV4-2 | . | CASSPGGQDTEAFF | TGTGCCAGCAGCCCAGGGGGGCAGGACACTGAAGCTTTCTTT
TRBJ1-1 | TRBD1 | TRBV28 | . | CASMGQGAVGYTEAFF | TGTGCCAGCATGGGACAGGGGGCCGTTGGGTACACTGAAGCTTTCTTT
TRBJ2-4 | . | TRBV2 | . | CASGQGYIQYF | TGTGCCAGCGGTCAGGGTTACATTCAGTACTTC
TRBJ2-4 | TRBD2 | TRBV5-5 | . | CASSLESSGGAQNIQYF | TGTGCCAGCAGCTTGGAGTCTAGCGGGGGGGCACAAAACATTCAGTACTTC
TRBJ2-1 | TRBD1 | TRBV5-1 | . | CASRQSGQGEQFF | TGCGCCAGCAGACAATCGGGACAGGGCGAGCAGTTCTTC
TRBJ1-4 | . | TRBV6-5 | . | CASGRGFGEKLFF | TGTGCCAGCGGCAGGGGCTTCGGTGAAAAACTGTTTTTT
TRBJ1-3 | . | TRBV11-2 | once | CASSMGSLSGNTIYF | TGTGCCAGCAGCATGGGGAGCCTCTCTGGAAACACCATATATTTT
TRBJ1-5 | . | TRBV30 | . | CAWSWGGMSQPQHF | TGTGCCTGGAGTTGGGGAGGGATGAGCCAGCCCCAGCATTTT
TRBJ1-2 | TRBD1 | TRBV5-6 | . | CASSFGRQGETYGYTF | TGTGCCAGCAGCTTTGGCCGACAGGGGGAGACCTATGGCTACACCTTC
TRBJ1-2 | . | TRBV7-9 | . | CASSFANYRGGYTF | TGTGCCAGCAGCTTTGCGAACTATAGGGGTGGCTACACCTTC
TRBJ1-3 | . | TRBV28 | few | CASSLSRQGYGNTIYF | TGTGCCAGCAGTTTAAGCCGGCAGGGGTACGGAAACACCATATATTTT
TRBJ2-7 | TRBD1 | TRBV7-9 | . | CASSLVRQGMGGEQYF | TGTGCCAGCAGCTTAGTACGACAGGGTATGGGTGGCGAGCAGTACTTC